This TCR beta chain was profiled in a study of blood T cell repertoires in COVID-19. Study context: PBMCs, B-cell-depleted T cells, or T cells were the source of the cDNA or gDNA that made up the material.

Assay: immunoSEQ multiplex PCR; the TCRdb copy retains only in-frame clones and omits some. The sample includes about 98,000 clones, roughly four fifths seen only once; the top ten take about 10%. Germline V gives CDR1 SGHAT, CDR2 FQNNGV. The V gene end was trimmed by 4 bases and the J gene end by 5 bases; junction bases not matched to a gene: 7. The CDR3 extends over 15 amino acids. The clonotype originates from a man in his forties with active or convalescent COVID-19. The sample comprised peripheral blood. V is TRBV11-2 and J is TRBJ1-1; 10 bases are shared with TRBD1. The CDR3 DNA reads TGTGCCAGCAGCTCACTCCGGGACAGGGGTACTGAAGCTTTCTTT. Translating gives CASSSLRDRGTEAFF.